The 16 T cell receptor beta chains reported below all come from one sample, sequenced in a study of tumor and adjacent non-tumor tissue in lung cancer (dated by TCRdb to 2016 to 2018). RNA was extracted from bulk unsorted tissue and checked for quality with a NanoDrop ND-1000 and an Agilent 2100. Distant non-tumor tissue taken more than 3 cm from the tumor edge was used as the normal lung sample. Libraries were built with multiplex PCR. The sequencer was an Illumina HiSeq 2500. TCRbeta libraries were built by three rounds of nested PCR using primers (Table S4), following protocols modified from ARM-PCR. TCRdb ran its own pipeline on the public reads, namely fastp trimming at Q25 and MiXCR clone calling, and kept in-frame beta chains. For every CDR3 protein sequence, its rows merge into one entry that carries the most common genes and DNA. Here the sample has around 76,000 distinct CDR3 sequences; less than 85% occur a single time. The top ten hold around 43% of the sample.

The sequenced sample was distant non-tumor lung tissue. All receptors derive from a man between 65 and 85 years old with non-small cell lung cancer.

Remarks on this clonotype: Sequence at one end of the junction differs from germline and may be a read error. J is TRBJ2-5 and V is TRBV6-6; 7 bases match TRBD2. CDR1 MNHNY and CDR2 SVGAGI come from the germline V gene (reference sequence). The CDR3 consists of 16 residues. CDR3 DNA: TGTGCCAGCGGTTACTCGAGGGGCGGGGGAAGGAGGACCCAGTACTTC. As protein: CASGYSRGGGRRTQYF.

In regard to this clonotype: This may arise from a read error, as a much more abundant clone is one base away. V is TRBV28 and J is TRBJ2-6; the D gene is possibly TRBD2 (7 bases). This CDR3 has 14 residues. Germline CDR1 MDHEN, CDR2 SYDVKM. The CDR3 DNA reads TGTGCCAGCAGTCCGGCGGCGGGGGCCAACGTCCTGATTTTC. Translation gives CASSPAAGANVLIF.

In nucleotides, the CDR3 is TGTGCCAGCAGTGAGGGGAGCGGGGGGACAGATACGCAGTATTTT. This translates into CASSEGSGGTDTQYF. The chain combines TRBV6-4 with TRBJ2-3, with 9 bases lining up with TRBD2. Unmatched junction bases numbered 4, after V lost 3 bases and J lost 3 bases. The CDR3 consists of 15 residues. Per germline, CDR1 MRHNA and CDR2 SNTAGT.

The chain recombines TRBV11-2 with TRBJ1-1, with D unclear. Germline V CDR1 and CDR2: SGHAT, FQNNGV. Trimming removed 6 bases at V and 3 bases at J, with 14 bases between. The CDR3 has 14 amino acids. CDR3 in amino acids: CASSRTTTYTEAFF. Here the CDR3 DNA reads TGTGCCAGCAGTCGGACGACGACTTACACTGAAGCTTTCTTT.

CDR3 nucleotide sequence: TGTATCAGCAGCGGGAAGGGGATTGATACCACTGAAGCTTTCTTT. Encoded protein: CISSGKGIDTTEAFF. The V and J genes are TRBV28 and TRBJ1-1, with TRBD1 as a possible D gene (5 bases). This CDR3 is built from 15 residues. In germline, CDR1 is MDHEN, CDR2 SYDVKM.

The chain uses TRBV28 and TRBJ2-5; D possibly corresponds to TRBD2 (5 bases). CDR1 is MDHEN, CDR2 SYDVKM, per germline. The CDR3 loop spans 12 amino acids. The germline V and J ends were trimmed by 6 bases and 3 bases, with 8 bases remaining between them. CDR3 loop: CASSLREETQYF. In nucleotides, the CDR3 is TGTGCCAGCAGCCTGAGGGAAGAGACCCAGTACTTC.

Details on this clonotype: The CDR3 ends on some other residue instead of the conserved phenylalanine or tryptophan, so this is likely a read error. The chain couples TRBV11-3 to TRBJ2-1; 8 nucleotides agree with TRBD2. Germline CDR1 is SGHNT and CDR2 is YENEEA. The V segment lost 6 bases and the J segment 4 bases; nucleotides outside the gene matches: 8. This CDR3 is built from 15 residues. The CDR3 nucleotides read TGTGCCAGCAGTCGACTAACGGGGGGGTACAATGAGCAGTTCTCC. Translating it yields CASSRLTGGYNEQFS.

This clonotype was observed once. The CDR3 here is CSVVPYQSLGEYGYTF. The CDR3 region has the DNA TGCAGCGTTGTCCCCTATCAATCCTTGGGTGAATATGGCTACACCTTC. V usage is TRBV29-1 and J usage is TRBJ1-2; D is ambiguous. Germline V gene sequence: CDR1 SQVTM, CDR2 ANQGSEA. This CDR3 comprises 16 residues. Trimming left V 4 bases short and J 5 bases short, with 23 bases between. Drawing the rest from reference TRBV29-1 and TRBJ1-2, the complete variable domain is SAVISQKPSRDICQRGTSLTIQCQVDSQVTMMFWYRQQPGQSLTLIATANQGSEATYESGFVIDKFPISRPNLTFSTLTVSNMSPEDSSIYLCSVVPYQSLGEYGYTFGSGTRLTVV.

With regard to this clonotype: At one end, the junction sequence differs from germline, possibly due to a read error. The chain uses TRBV12-3 or TRBV12-4 and TRBJ2-2; D is ambiguous. The CDR3 consists of 15 residues. Written as DNA, the CDR3 is TGTGCCGGCAGTCCCCAGCATGGGAACGCCAGGGAGCTGTTTTTT. Amino acid sequence: CAGSPQHGNARELFF.

Notes on this clonotype: Relative to the germline gene, one junction end is altered; a read error may explain this. The V and J genes are TRBV28 and TRBJ1-6, with 9 positions matching TRBD1. Looked up from germline, CDR1 is MDHEN and CDR2 is SYDVKM. This CDR3 is built from 15 residues. CDR3 coding DNA: TGTACCAGCAGTTCGGAACAGGGGGCTAGATCACCCCTCCACTTT. It codes for CTSSSEQGARSPLHF.

This clonotype came up a few times. This could be a read error, since a much larger clone is one nucleotide away. The chain employs TRBV13 and TRBJ2-7, with D possibly called TRBD1 or TRBD2 (5 bases each). This CDR3 contains 17 residues. The V end lost 5 bases, the J end lost 0 bases, and 20 bases lay between the germline ends. The germline V gene encodes CDR1 PRHDT and CDR2 FYEKMQ (reference sequence). In nucleotides, the CDR3 is TGTGCCAGCAGCCCCCATCTCGGCAGGGACGCCTCCTACGAGCAGTACTTC. This sequence encodes CASSPHLGRDASYEQYF.

The V gene is TRBV29-1, the J gene TRBJ2-7; tentatively, D is TRBD2 (5 bases). Per germline, CDR1 SQVTM and CDR2 ANQGSEA. The CDR3 runs to 14 residues. The CDR3 here is CSVSGVAVGGMQYF. In nucleotides, the CDR3 is TGCAGTGTCAGCGGAGTGGCCGTCGGTGGGATGCAGTACTTC.

The genes are TRBV11-2 and TRBJ2-7; D is perhaps TRBD1 (5 bases). This CDR3 has 12 amino acids. CDR1 SGHAT and CDR2 FQNNGV come from the germline V gene. CDR3 sequence (DNA): TGTATCAGCAGCCCGGGTAGGACAGAGCAGTACTTC. Translated, it gives CISSPGRTEQYF.

With respect to this clonotype: Relative to the germline gene, one junction end is altered; a read error may explain this. This sequence joins TRBV11-3 and TRBJ1-1; 7 positions match TRBD1. The CDR3 consists of 16 residues. Germline V lookup: CDR1 SGHNT, CDR2 YENEEA. The DNA for the CDR3 is TGTGCCAGCAGCTTCCGGGACAGAACCATGAAAGCTGAAGATTTCTTT. This sequence encodes CASSFRDRTMKAEDFF.

This rearrangement joins TRBV7-9 to TRBJ2-5; D could derive from TRBD1 or TRBD2 (5 bases each). This CDR3 has 15 amino acids. The germline V gene encodes CDR1 SEHNR and CDR2 FQNEAQ (reference sequence). V lost 10 bases and J 4 bases, leaving 22 bases between the germline ends. CDR3 in DNA: TGTGCCAAGAGCTTAGTCGTGAGGGGCCGAGAGACCCAGTACTTC. This codes for CAKSLVVRGRETQYF.

This chain links TRBV11-2 with TRBJ2-2, with 7 bases that match TRBD1. The V gene end was trimmed by 5 bases and the J gene end by 13 bases; junction bases not matched to a gene: 19. CDR1 and CDR2 (germline): SGHAT, FQNNGV. The CDR3 is 16 residues long. For the CDR3, the DNA is TGTGCCAGCAGCCTAGTGTGCACAGGGGTTGCCGGGTCGCTGTTTTTT. This sequence encodes CASSLVCTGVAGSLFF.